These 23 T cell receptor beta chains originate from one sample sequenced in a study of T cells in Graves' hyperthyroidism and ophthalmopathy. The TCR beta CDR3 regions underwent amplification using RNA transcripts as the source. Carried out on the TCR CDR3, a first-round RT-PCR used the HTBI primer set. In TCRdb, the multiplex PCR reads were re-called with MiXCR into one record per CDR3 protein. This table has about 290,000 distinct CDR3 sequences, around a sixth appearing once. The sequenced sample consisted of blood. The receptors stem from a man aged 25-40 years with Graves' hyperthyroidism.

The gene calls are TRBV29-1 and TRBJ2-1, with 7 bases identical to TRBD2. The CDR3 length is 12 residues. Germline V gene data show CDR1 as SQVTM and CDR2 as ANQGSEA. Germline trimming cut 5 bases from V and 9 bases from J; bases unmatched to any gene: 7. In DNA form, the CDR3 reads TGCAGCGTTCGCGGGGGAGGGAGTGAGCAGTTCTTC. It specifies CSVRGGGSEQFF.

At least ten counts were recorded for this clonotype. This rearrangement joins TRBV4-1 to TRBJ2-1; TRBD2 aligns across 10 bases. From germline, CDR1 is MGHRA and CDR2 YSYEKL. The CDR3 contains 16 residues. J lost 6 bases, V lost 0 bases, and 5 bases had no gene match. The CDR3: CASSQDSGLASNEQFF. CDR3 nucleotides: TGCGCCAGCAGCCAAGATTCGGGACTAGCGTCCAATGAGCAGTTCTTC.

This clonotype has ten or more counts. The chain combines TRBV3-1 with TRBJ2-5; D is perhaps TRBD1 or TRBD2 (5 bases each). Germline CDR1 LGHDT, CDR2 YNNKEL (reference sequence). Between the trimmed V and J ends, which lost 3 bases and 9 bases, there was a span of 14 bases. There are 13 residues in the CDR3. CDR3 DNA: TGTGCCAGCAGCCAGGAGCGGACACGTCCCCAGTACTTC. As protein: CASSQERTRPQYF.

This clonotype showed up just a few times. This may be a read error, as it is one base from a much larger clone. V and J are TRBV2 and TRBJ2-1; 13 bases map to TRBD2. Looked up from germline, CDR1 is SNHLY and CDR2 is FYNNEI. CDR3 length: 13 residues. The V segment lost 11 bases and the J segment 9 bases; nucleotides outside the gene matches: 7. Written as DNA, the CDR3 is TGTGCCGGCGGACTAGCGGGAGTTGGTGAGCAGTTCTTC. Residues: CAGGLAGVGEQFF.

The CDR3 nucleotides are TGCGCCAGCAGTGAAGGACGTGGAGATCAGCCCCAGCATTTT. As protein: CASSEGRGDQPQHF. The gene calls are TRBV10-2 and TRBJ1-5; D gene ambiguous. Germline CDR1 and CDR2: WSHSY and SAAADI. The V end was cut by 3 bases, the J end by 5 bases, with 11 bases between. The CDR3 is made up of 14 amino acids.

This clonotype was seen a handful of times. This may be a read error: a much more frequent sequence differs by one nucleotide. CDR3 sequence reads: CASSRDLGSYGQYF. The CDR3, as DNA: TGTGCCAGCAGTCGGGACTTGGGATCCTACGGGCAGTACTTC. This rearrangement joins TRBV2 to TRBJ2-7, with D tentatively TRBD2 (6 bases). Per germline, CDR1 SNHLY and CDR2 FYNNEI. The CDR3 is 14 residues long.

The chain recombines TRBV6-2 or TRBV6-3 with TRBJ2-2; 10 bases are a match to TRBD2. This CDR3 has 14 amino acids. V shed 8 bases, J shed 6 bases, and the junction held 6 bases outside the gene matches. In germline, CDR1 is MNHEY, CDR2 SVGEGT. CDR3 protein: CASSSGSNPGELFF. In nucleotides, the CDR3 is TGTGCCAGCTCTAGCGGGAGTAACCCCGGGGAGCTGTTTTTT.

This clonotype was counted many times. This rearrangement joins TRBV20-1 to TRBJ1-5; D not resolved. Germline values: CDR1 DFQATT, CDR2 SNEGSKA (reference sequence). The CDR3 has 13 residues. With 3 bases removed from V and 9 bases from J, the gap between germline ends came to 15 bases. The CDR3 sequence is CSASERVDGPQHF. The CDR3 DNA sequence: TGCAGTGCTAGTGAAAGGGTCGACGGGCCCCAGCATTTT.

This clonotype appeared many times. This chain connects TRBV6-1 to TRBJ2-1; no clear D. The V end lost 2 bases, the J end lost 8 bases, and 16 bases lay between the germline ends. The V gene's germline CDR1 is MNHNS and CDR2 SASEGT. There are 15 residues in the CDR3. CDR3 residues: CASSELRPPSDEQFF. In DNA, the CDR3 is TGTGCCAGCAGTGAATTGAGGCCCCCTTCGGATGAGCAGTTCTTC.

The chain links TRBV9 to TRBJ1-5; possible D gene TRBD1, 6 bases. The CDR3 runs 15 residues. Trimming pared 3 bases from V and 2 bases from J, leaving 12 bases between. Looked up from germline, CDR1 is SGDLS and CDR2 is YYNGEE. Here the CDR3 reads CASSGGGFGNQPQHF. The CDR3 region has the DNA TGTGCCAGCAGCGGAGGGGGGTTTGGCAATCAGCCCCAGCATTTT.

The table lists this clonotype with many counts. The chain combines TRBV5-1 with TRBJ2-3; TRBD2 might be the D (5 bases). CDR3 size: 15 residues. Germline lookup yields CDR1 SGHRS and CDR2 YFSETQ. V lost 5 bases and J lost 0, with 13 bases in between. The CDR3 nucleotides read TGCGCCAGCAGGGAGGTAGCAACCAGCACAGATACGCAGTATTTT. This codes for CASREVATSTDTQYF.

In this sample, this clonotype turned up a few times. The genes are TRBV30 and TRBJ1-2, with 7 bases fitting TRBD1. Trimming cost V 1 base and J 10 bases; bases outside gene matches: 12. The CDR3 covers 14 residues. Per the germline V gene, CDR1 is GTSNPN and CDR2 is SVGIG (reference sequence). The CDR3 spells CAWSGEGGSYIYTF. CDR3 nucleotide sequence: TGTGCCTGGAGTGGTGAAGGGGGCTCTTATATCTACACCTTC.

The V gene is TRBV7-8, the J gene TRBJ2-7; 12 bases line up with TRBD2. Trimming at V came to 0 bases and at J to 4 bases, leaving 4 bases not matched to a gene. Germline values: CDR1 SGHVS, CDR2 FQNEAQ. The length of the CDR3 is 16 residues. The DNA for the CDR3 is TGTGCCAGCAGCTTAGCAGGGACTAGCGGGTTATACGAGCAGTACTTC. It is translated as CASSLAGTSGLYEQYF.

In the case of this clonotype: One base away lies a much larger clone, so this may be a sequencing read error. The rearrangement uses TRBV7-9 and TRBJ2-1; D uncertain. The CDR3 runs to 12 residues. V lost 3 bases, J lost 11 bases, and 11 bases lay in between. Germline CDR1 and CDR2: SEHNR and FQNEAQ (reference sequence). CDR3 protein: CASSFGGNQQFF. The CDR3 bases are TGTGCCAGCAGCTTCGGTGGGAATCAGCAGTTCTTC.

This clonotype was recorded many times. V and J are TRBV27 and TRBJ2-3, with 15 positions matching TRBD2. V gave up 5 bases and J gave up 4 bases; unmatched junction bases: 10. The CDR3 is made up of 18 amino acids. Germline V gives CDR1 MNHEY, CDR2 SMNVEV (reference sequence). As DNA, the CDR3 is TGTGCCAGCAGTCCCGGACAGGGACTAGCGGGGGGCCCAGATACGCAGTATTTT. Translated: CASSPGQGLAGGPDTQYF.

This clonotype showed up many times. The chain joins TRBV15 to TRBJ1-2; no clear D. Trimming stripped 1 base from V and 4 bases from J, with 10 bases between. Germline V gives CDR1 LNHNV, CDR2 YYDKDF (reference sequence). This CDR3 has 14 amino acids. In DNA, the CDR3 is TGTGCCACCAGCAGAGGTCTCAGACGCTATGGCTACACCTTC. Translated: CATSRGLRRYGYTF. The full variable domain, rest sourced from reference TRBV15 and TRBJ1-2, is DAMVIQNPRYQVTQFGKPVTLSCSQTLNHNVMYWYQQKSSQAPKLLFHYYDKDFNNEADTPDNFQSRRPNTSFCFLDIRSPGLGDTAMYLCATSRGLRRYGYTFGSGTRLTVV.

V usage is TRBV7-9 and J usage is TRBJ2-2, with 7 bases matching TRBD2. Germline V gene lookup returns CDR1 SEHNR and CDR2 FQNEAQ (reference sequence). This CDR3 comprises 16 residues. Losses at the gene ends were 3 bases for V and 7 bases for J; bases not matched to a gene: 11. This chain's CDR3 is CASSLGGMGYGGELFF. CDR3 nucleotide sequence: TGTGCCAGCAGCTTGGGGGGGATGGGCTACGGCGGGGAGCTGTTTTTT.

The CDR3 sequence: CASSYSQGRNEQFF. Written as DNA, the CDR3 is TGTGCCAGCAGTTACTCCCAGGGCCGGAATGAGCAGTTCTTC. The rearrangement links TRBV6-6 to TRBJ2-1; the D gene is possibly TRBD1 (5 bases). Between the trimmed V and J ends, which lost 0 bases and 7 bases, there was a span of 10 bases. CDR3 length: 14 residues. Germline CDR1 is MNHNY and CDR2 is SVGAGI (reference sequence).

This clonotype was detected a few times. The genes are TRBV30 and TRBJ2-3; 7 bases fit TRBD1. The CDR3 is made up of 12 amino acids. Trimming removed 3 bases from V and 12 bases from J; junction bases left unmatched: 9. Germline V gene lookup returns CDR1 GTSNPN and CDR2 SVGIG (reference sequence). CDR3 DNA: TGTGCCTGGAGCCCGACCTCAGGGGGTCAGTATTTT. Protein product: CAWSPTSGGQYF.

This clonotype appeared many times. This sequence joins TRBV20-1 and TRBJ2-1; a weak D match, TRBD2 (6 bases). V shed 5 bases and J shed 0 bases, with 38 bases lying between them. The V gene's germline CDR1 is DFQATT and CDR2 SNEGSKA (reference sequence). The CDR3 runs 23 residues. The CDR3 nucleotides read TGCAGTGCTCGTGGTCCGGTTCCCCAGGACATCTTAGCGGAGCACCCCTCCTACAATGAGCAGTTCTTC. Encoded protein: CSARGPVPQDILAEHPSYNEQFF.

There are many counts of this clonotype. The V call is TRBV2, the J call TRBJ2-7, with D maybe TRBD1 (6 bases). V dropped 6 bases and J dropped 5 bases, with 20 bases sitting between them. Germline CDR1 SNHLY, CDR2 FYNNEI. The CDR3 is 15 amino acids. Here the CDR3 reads CASSVNDRRWDEQYF. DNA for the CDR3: TGTGCCAGCAGCGTAAATGACAGGCGGTGGGACGAGCAGTACTTC.

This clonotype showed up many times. The CDR3 reads CASRRRANNEQFF. DNA of the CDR3: TGTGCCAGCAGACGGAGGGCGAACAATGAGCAGTTCTTC. The chain joins TRBV6-1 to TRBJ2-1, with D perhaps TRBD2 (6 bases). Germline V gene lookup returns CDR1 MNHNS and CDR2 SASEGT. V was cut by 6 bases and J by 5 bases, with 11 bases left in between. The CDR3 is 13 residues long.

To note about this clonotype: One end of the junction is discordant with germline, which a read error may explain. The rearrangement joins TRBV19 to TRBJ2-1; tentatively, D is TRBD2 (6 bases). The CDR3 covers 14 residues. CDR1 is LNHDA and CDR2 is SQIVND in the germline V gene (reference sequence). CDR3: CASSLGTPNNEEFF. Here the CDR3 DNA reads TGTGCCAGCAGCCTCGGGACTCCGAACAATGAGGAGTTCTTC.